What follows describes a single T cell receptor (beta chain). The target antigen is unknown. The CDR3 is 15 amino acids. The germline V gene has CDR1 SGHTA and CDR2 FQGNSA. Unmatched junction bases numbered 8, after V lost 3 bases and J lost 4 bases. The data belong to a study of pediatric ulcerative colitis. General study results and limits: Ulcerative colitis patients shared more blood-rectal clones than controls.

TCRdb's copy holds only in-frame clones and misses some; the assay was immunoSEQ multiplex PCR. The table shows 55,000 to 65,000 clones, with around four fifths occurring only once. The V call is TRBV7-2, the J call TRBJ2-5; 7 nucleotides align to TRBD2. The sequence was collected from a boy between 10 and 17 years old with moderate ulcerative colitis. Sequenced material: blood. CDR3 nucleotide sequence: TGTGCCAGCAGCTTGGGAGGGGCTGGAGGAGAGACCCAGTACTTC. Protein product: CASSLGGAGGETQYF.